This entry lists 26 T cell receptor beta chains sequenced from one sample in a study of identical twins. Via MiXCR, TCRdb re-called the 5' RACE reads, giving one row per CDR3 protein. Among more than 650,000 distinct CDR3 sequences listed, around 6% were seen once. Input material: naive T cells sorted from blood. These receptors came from a man younger than 35 in good health.

The J gene is TRBJ2-2, the V gene TRBV9; D unclear. The CDR3 has 14 residues. V lost 0 bases, J lost 6 bases, and 9 bases lay in between. CDR1 is SGDLS, CDR2 YYNGEE, per germline. The CDR3 region is CASSVDWGAGELFF. Here the CDR3 DNA reads TGTGCCAGCAGCGTAGACTGGGGTGCCGGGGAGCTGTTTTTT.

This rearrangement joins TRBV20-1 to TRBJ2-5; 12 bases line up with TRBD2. From germline, CDR1 is DFQATT and CDR2 SNEGSKA (reference sequence). The CDR3 extends over 14 amino acids. After removal of 5 bases from V and 5 bases from J, the junction contained 6 bases not matched to a gene. The CDR3 DNA follows: TGCAGTGCTTCCGGACTAGCGGGAAGGGAGACCCAGTACTTC. Amino acids: CSASGLAGRETQYF.

This clonotype was observed many times. This sequence joins TRBV6-4 and TRBJ2-1, with 15 bases identical to TRBD2. Germline CDR1 reads MRHNA; CDR2 reads SNTAGT. The V gene end was trimmed by 6 bases and the J gene end by 4 bases; junction bases not matched to a gene: 25. The CDR3 is 23 amino acids. CDR3 DNA: TGTGCCAGCAGGACCCAGAGGGGGGAAATTACCGGGACTAGCGGGAGGTCGTACAATGAGCAGTTCTTC. Amino acids: CASRTQRGEITGTSGRSYNEQFF.

The rearrangement links TRBV6-5 to TRBJ2-1; unclear D gene. Trimming removed 4 bases from V and 8 bases from J, with 6 bases in between. The V gene's germline CDR1 is MNHEY and CDR2 SVGAGI. This CDR3 is built from 11 residues. The CDR3 loop reads CASSFHHEQFF. The CDR3 DNA is TGTGCCAGCAGTTTCCACCATGAGCAGTTCTTC.

At least ten counts were recorded for this clonotype. V is TRBV7-9 and J is TRBJ2-3; a weak D match, TRBD2 (6 bases). Germline-derived CDR1 and CDR2 are SEHNR and FQNEAQ (reference sequence). Trimming pared 5 bases from V and 3 bases from J, leaving 12 bases between. The CDR3 runs to 14 residues. In DNA form, the CDR3 reads TGTGCCAGCAGCGGAGCACTAGCTACAGATACGCAGTATTTT. As protein: CASSGALATDTQYF.

V usage is TRBV5-1 and J usage is TRBJ1-4, with 8 nucleotides matching TRBD1. Trimming took 0 bases from V and 4 from J; bases not matched to a gene: 5. The CDR3 has 16 amino acids. Germline V CDR1 and CDR2: SGHRS, YFSETQ. The DNA for the CDR3 is TGCGCCAGCAGCTTGGCTGGACAGGGCCGTAATGAAAAACTGTTTTTT. Protein product: CASSLAGQGRNEKLFF.

This clonotype was counted a few times. J is TRBJ1-2 and V is TRBV20-1; tentative D call: TRBD1 (6 bases). The ends were cut back, 0 bases at V and 3 bases at J, with 23 bases in the middle. Germline-derived CDR1 and CDR2 are DFQATT and SNEGSKA (reference sequence). CDR3 length: 18 amino acids. The CDR3 DNA is TGCAGTGCTAGAGATCCGGACTCCGGGGGGCGGACGGACTATGGCTACACCTTC. Its translation: CSARDPDSGGRTDYGYTF.

This clonotype was seen only a few times. V is TRBV3-1 and J is TRBJ2-3, with 8 bases fitting TRBD2. The ends lost 4 bases at V and 3 bases at J; junction bases unmatched: 9. Germline V CDR1 and CDR2: LGHDT, YNNKEL (reference sequence). The length of the CDR3 is 16 residues. The CDR3 nucleotides are TGTGCCAGCAGCCCCGGGACTAGTCTAAGTACAGATACGCAGTATTTT. It codes for CASSPGTSLSTDTQYF.

This clonotype was observed at least ten times. V usage is TRBV12-3 or TRBV12-4 and J usage is TRBJ2-3; 11 nucleotides agree with TRBD2. V dropped 3 bases and J dropped 4; count of bases not matched to a gene: 6. CDR3 size: 16 residues. The CDR3 here is CASSLILAGGSDTQYF. CDR3 DNA: TGTGCCAGCAGTTTGATTCTAGCGGGAGGATCAGATACGCAGTATTTT.

Turning to this clonotype: A much larger clonotype is one base distant, so this may be a read error. This chain links TRBV5-1 with TRBJ2-1, with D perhaps matching TRBD2 (6 bases). The CDR3 totals 18 residues. V lost 3 bases to trimming and J lost 6 bases, with 25 bases between them. The germline gives CDR1 SGHRS, CDR2 YFSETQ. CDR3 loop: CASSWTWTGGTGGNEQFF. DNA for the CDR3: TGCGCCAGCAGCTGGACGTGGACTGGCGGGACCGGGGGCAATGAGCAGTTCTTC.

The rearrangement uses TRBV18 and TRBJ2-3, with D possibly matching TRBD2 (5 bases). Germline lookup yields CDR1 KGHSH and CDR2 LQKENI. V lost 4 bases, J lost 2 bases, and 13 bases lay in between. The CDR3 is made up of 15 amino acids. CDR3 sequence reads: CASSLIRDLTDTQYF. CDR3 in DNA: TGTGCCAGCTCACTTATTCGGGATCTCACAGATACGCAGTATTTT.

This clonotype was detected many times. The chain uses TRBV5-1 and TRBJ2-1; D perhaps matches TRBD2 (6 bases). The ends were cut back, 6 bases at V and 7 bases at J, with 20 bases in the middle. Germline CDR1 is SGHRS and CDR2 is YFSETQ. This CDR3 is built from 15 residues. The CDR3 loop is CASNPLAGRLNEQFF. In DNA form, the CDR3 reads TGCGCCAGCAACCCCCTGGCGGGACGGTTAAATGAGCAGTTCTTC.

In its sample, this clonotype was seen a few times. V is TRBV5-1 and J is TRBJ2-2; 9 nucleotides line up with TRBD2. This CDR3 is built from 15 residues. Trimming cost V 3 bases and J 4 bases; bases outside gene matches: 4. Germline V lookup: CDR1 SGHRS, CDR2 YFSETQ. The CDR3 protein is CASSSGTSFTGELFF. The CDR3 DNA is TGCGCCAGCAGCTCCGGGACTAGCTTCACCGGGGAGCTGTTTTTT.

This clonotype has ten or more counts. This chain joins TRBV6-5 and TRBJ2-2; 14 nucleotides line up with TRBD2. Trimming cost V 4 bases and J 5 bases; bases outside gene matches: 6. From germline, CDR1 is MNHEY and CDR2 SVGAGI. The CDR3 extends over 17 amino acids. CDR3 sequence: CASSLGLAGVGTGELFF. The CDR3 nucleotides read TGTGCCAGCAGTTTGGGACTAGCGGGAGTGGGAACCGGGGAGCTGTTTTTT.

This clonotype was observed at least ten times. The V and J genes are TRBV7-9 and TRBJ2-1; TRBD2 might be the D (6 bases). V was shortened by 0 bases and J by 11 bases, with 14 bases between the two germline ends. From germline, CDR1 is SEHNR and CDR2 FQNEAQ (reference sequence). The CDR3 totals 14 residues. The chain's CDR3 is CASSLALGGGKQFF. CDR3 in DNA: TGTGCCAGCAGCTTAGCCCTGGGCGGAGGGAAGCAGTTCTTC.

This clonotype was counted a few times. The chain recombines TRBV5-6 with TRBJ2-1, with 7 bases matching TRBD2. The junction had 6 bases not matched to a gene; V was cut back by 3 bases and J by 15 bases. Germline CDR1 SGHDT, CDR2 YYEEEE. This CDR3 comprises 11 residues. The CDR3, as DNA: TGTGCCAGCAGCTATACCGGGAGGCCGTTCTTC. It specifies CASSYTGRPFF. Using reference TRBV5-6 and TRBJ2-1 for the parts outside the CDR3, the full variable domain is DAGVTQSPTHLIKTRGQQVTLRCSPKSGHDTVSWYQQALGQGPQFIFQYYEEEERQRGNFPDRFSGHQFPNYSSELNVNALLLGDSALYLCASSYTGRPFFGPGTRLTVL.

The V gene is TRBV5-1, the J gene TRBJ2-3; D may be TRBD1 (6 bases). V gave up 5 bases and J gave up 0 bases, with 13 bases separating them. The CDR3 spans 15 residues. Germline assignment: CDR1 SGHRS and CDR2 YFSETQ. The chain's CDR3 is CASRTQGSSTDTQYF. The DNA of the CDR3 is TGCGCCAGCAGAACTCAGGGGTCGAGCACAGATACGCAGTATTTT.

Note on this clonotype: It may be a read error: a sequence one base away is much more abundant. This rearrangement joins TRBV12-3 or TRBV12-4 to TRBJ2-3, with 11 positions matching TRBD2. The CDR3 is 16 residues long. The DNA of the CDR3 is TGTGCCAGCAGTCAGACCCTAGCGGGAGGTCCAGATGCGCAGTATTTT. Translating gives CASSQTLAGGPDAQYF.

This clonotype appeared many times. The chain uses TRBV20-1 and TRBJ2-1, with 9 nucleotides matching TRBD2. This CDR3 region has 15 residues. V shed 1 base and J 5 bases; nucleotides not matched to a gene: 6. Germline CDR1 reads DFQATT; CDR2 reads SNEGSKA (reference sequence). CDR3 nucleotide sequence: TGCAGTGCTAGAGTGTGGACTAGCGACAACAATGAGCAGTTCTTC. Its translation is CSARVWTSDNNEQFF.

The rearrangement uses TRBV7-6 and TRBJ2-1, with D unclear. The CDR3 runs to 15 residues. V lost 5 bases and J 8 bases, leaving 19 bases between the germline ends. Germline values: CDR1 SGHVS, CDR2 FNYEAQ. CDR3 sequence: CASSPEISPGDEQFF. CDR3 coding DNA: TGTGCCAGCAGCCCGGAGATAAGCCCTGGGGATGAGCAGTTCTTC.

The chain recombines TRBV7-2 with TRBJ2-5; 7 positions agree with TRBD2. The CDR3 contains 14 residues. Germline values: CDR1 SGHTA, CDR2 FQGNSA. V lost 1 base and J lost 6; bases outside the gene matches: 5. CDR3 in DNA: TGTGCCAGCAGCTTAGGCGGGAGCGAGAAGACCCAGTACTTC. Protein: CASSLGGSEKTQYF.

This clonotype was seen many times. The V call is TRBV12-3 or TRBV12-4, the J call TRBJ2-1; 9 bases are a match to TRBD1. The V segment lost 7 bases and the J segment 10 bases; nucleotides outside the gene matches: 11. The CDR3 extends over 14 amino acids. DNA of the CDR3: TGTGCCAGCAATCTCCCAGACAGGGGGGAAGAGCAGTTCTTC. Translating it yields CASNLPDRGEEQFF.

This clonotype was seen at least ten times. CDR3: CASSSEGLAGWGETQYF. DNA of the CDR3: TGCGCCAGCAGCTCCGAGGGACTAGCGGGATGGGGAGAGACCCAGTACTTC. The chain links TRBV5-1 to TRBJ2-5, with 13 bases aligning to TRBD2. After removal of 3 bases from V and 4 bases from J, the junction contained 9 bases not matched to a gene. CDR1 is SGHRS and CDR2 is YFSETQ in the germline V gene. The CDR3 consists of 17 residues.

This clonotype was recorded at least ten times. The rearrangement links TRBV6-5 to TRBJ1-4; D is perhaps TRBD1 (5 bases). V was cut by 1 base and J by 7 bases, with 13 bases left in between. There are 15 residues in the CDR3. Per germline, CDR1 MNHEY and CDR2 SVGAGI. The CDR3 DNA is TGTGCCAGCAGTTACTGGGGATCAGGGAGTGAAAAACTGTTTTTT. Translated, it gives CASSYWGSGSEKLFF.

The DNA of the CDR3 is TGTGCCAGCAGTGCGGCTAGCGGGAACACCGGGGAGCTGTTTTTT. It yields the protein CASSAASGNTGELFF. The chain has TRBV2 and TRBJ2-2; 7 bases align to TRBD2. The CDR3 length is 15 residues. V trimming: 4 bases; J trimming: 1 base; junction bases outside the gene matches: 3. Germline CDR1 SNHLY, CDR2 FYNNEI. The whole variable domain, remainder taken from reference TRBV2 and TRBJ2-2, is EPEVTQTPSHQVTQMGQEVILRCVPISNHLYFYWYRQILGQKVEFLVSFYNNEISEKSEIFDDQFSVERPDGSNFTLKIRSTKLEDSAMYFCASSAASGNTGELFFGEGSRLTVL.

Concerning this clonotype itself: Since a much larger clone is just one base distant, this may be a read error. This sequence joins TRBV5-1 and TRBJ2-3, with 8 bases identical to TRBD1. CDR1 is SGHRS, CDR2 YFSETQ, per germline. The V segment lost 2 bases and the J segment 4 bases; nucleotides outside the gene matches: 9. This CDR3 has 16 amino acids. The CDR3 loop reads CASSLGQGGIADTQYF. As DNA, the CDR3 is TGCGCCAGCAGCTTAGGACAGGGAGGCATCGCAGATACGCAGTATTTT. Full variable domain (outside the CDR3, taken from reference TRBV5-1 and TRBJ2-3): KAGVTQTPRYLIKTRGQQVTLSCSPISGHRSVSWYQQTPGQGLQFLFEYFSETQRNKGNFPGRFSGRQFSNSRSEMNVSTLELGDSALYLCASSLGQGGIADTQYFGPGTRLTVL.